The clone carrying this T cell receptor (beta chain) turned up a few times. Its antigen is not identified. Trimming took 6 bases from V and 4 from J; bases not matched to a gene: 11. CDR3 length: 18 residues. Per the germline V gene, CDR1 is SNHLY and CDR2 is FYNNEI. This specimen comes from a study of cytotoxic CD8 clonotypes in ibrutinib-treated CLL. Overall study findings and caveats: An increase in clonality occurred at ibrutinib response, followed by a return toward baseline at progression. Baseline-level clonality went beyond age-matched healthy donors and moved in step with circulating CD8+ T-cell counts. Few clonotypes were public, and these shrank or held steady under treatment.

With sequencing, the targeted depth ranged from 1 in 200,000 to 1 in 1 million T cells. The table came from immunoSEQ multiplex PCR; TCRdb's copy has only in-frame clones and leaves some out. The sample consists of more than 85,000 clones, 60% to 80% of them appearing once. V usage is TRBV2 and J usage is TRBJ2-2, with 13 positions matching TRBD2. The specimen was PBMCs, collected after 12 months of ibrutinib treatment. The origin of this receptor is a human donor with chronic lymphocytic leukemia. In nucleotides, the CDR3 is TGTGCCAGCAGACCGACTAGCGGGGGGTCCTTTCCCACCGGGGAGCTGTTTTTT. Residues: CASRPTSGGSFPTGELFF.